This T cell receptor beta chain was identified in a study of long-term antiretroviral therapy in people with HIV. immunoSEQ v3.0 was run at survey level. TCRdb's copy holds only in-frame clones and misses some; the assay was immunoSEQ multiplex PCR. The sample shows around 34,000 clones, over 75% of them seen only once. The CDR3 sequence is 11 residues long. The V end was cut by 2 bases, the J end by 5 bases, with 3 bases between. Germline V gene sequence: CDR1 MNHNY, CDR2 SVGAGI (reference sequence). V usage is TRBV6-6 and J usage is TRBJ2-5, with no clear D. This sequence originates from a man aged 18 to 29 with HIV. Sample: unsorted PBMCs, taken 1.5 years after starting antiretroviral therapy. As DNA, the CDR3 is TGTGCCAGCAGTTACGAGGAGACCCAGTACTTC. Protein product: CASSYEETQYF.